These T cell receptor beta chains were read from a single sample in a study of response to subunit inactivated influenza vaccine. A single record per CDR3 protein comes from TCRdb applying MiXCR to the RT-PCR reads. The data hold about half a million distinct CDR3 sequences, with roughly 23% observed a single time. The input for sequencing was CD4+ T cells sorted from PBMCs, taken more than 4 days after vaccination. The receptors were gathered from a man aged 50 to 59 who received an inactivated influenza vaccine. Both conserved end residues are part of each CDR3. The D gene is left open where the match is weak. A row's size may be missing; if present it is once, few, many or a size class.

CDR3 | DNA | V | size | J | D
CASSLAVDMNTEAFF | TGCGCCAGCAGCTTGGCCGTGGACATGAACACTGAAGCTTTCTTT | TRBV5-1 | few | TRBJ1-1 | NA
CASSFRQGPYNEQFF | TGTGCCAGCAGTTTCCGACAGGGACCCTACAATGAGCAGTTCTTC | TRBV12-3/TRBV12-4 | many | TRBJ2-1 | TRBD1
CATSDSQGTDTQYF | TGTGCCACCAGTGATAGTCAGGGCACAGATACGCAGTATTTT | TRBV24-1 | few | TRBJ2-3 | NA
CASSLKDRAGYEQYF | TGTGCCAGCAGCTTGAAGGACAGGGCTGGCTACGAGCAGTACTTC | TRBV7-2 | few | TRBJ2-7 | TRBD1
CSARLGLANEQFF | TGCAGTGCTAGATTGGGACTAGCCAATGAGCAGTTCTTC | TRBV20-1 | NA | TRBJ2-1 | TRBD2
CASSRRERGYEQYF | TGTGCCAGCAGCCGACGCGAACGGGGCTACGAGCAGTACTTC | TRBV3-1 | few | TRBJ2-7 | NA
CASSQDTPTVGVNEQFF | TGTGCCAGCAGCCAAGATACCCCCACTGTGGGGGTTAATGAGCAGTTCTTC | TRBV4-2 | NA | TRBJ2-1 | NA
CASSLRSGNDEQYF | TGCGCCAGCAGCTTGAGGTCGGGGAACGACGAGCAGTACTTC | TRBV5-1 | NA | TRBJ2-7 | NA
CSVEDKGTSYEQYF | TGCAGCGTTGAAGATAAGGGCACCTCCTACGAGCAGTACTTC | TRBV29-1 | NA | TRBJ2-7 | NA
CASSRTSGGFPDTQYF | TGCGCCAGCAGCCGGACTAGCGGGGGATTCCCAGATACGCAGTATTTT | TRBV5-1 | few | TRBJ2-3 | TRBD2
CASSKDLGYYNEQFF | TGTGCCAGCAGCAAAGACTTGGGGTACTACAATGAGCAGTTCTTC | TRBV9 | NA | TRBJ2-1 | NA
CASSPSVGTANTGELFF | TGTGCCAGCAGCCCCTCCGTCGGGACAGCGAACACCGGGGAGCTGTTTTTT | TRBV7-9 | few | TRBJ2-2 | TRBD1
CRARPLDRLYEQYF | TGCAGAGCTAGACCCCTGGACAGGCTCTACGAGCAGTACTTC | TRBV20-1 | NA | TRBJ2-7 | TRBD1
CSVEEARGPNYGYTF | TGCAGCGTTGAAGAAGCCAGGGGACCCAACTATGGCTACACCTTC | TRBV29-1 | NA | TRBJ1-2 | NA
CASSKTVAGGMADTQYF | TGCGCCAGCAGCAAAACCGTAGCGGGGGGAATGGCAGATACGCAGTATTTT | TRBV5-1 | NA | TRBJ2-3 | TRBD2
CAISPTSGGKTQYF | TGTGCCATCAGTCCGACTAGCGGGGGGAAGACCCAGTACTTC | TRBV10-3 | NA | TRBJ2-5 | TRBD2
CASSKTGGFGYTF | TGTGCCAGCAGCAAGACAGGGGGATTTGGCTACACCTTC | TRBV28 | few | TRBJ1-2 | TRBD1
CASSFSGSFETQYF | TGTGCCAGCAGTTTCAGCGGGAGTTTCGAGACCCAGTACTTC | TRBV7-9 | few | TRBJ2-5 | TRBD2
CAISDSREAYEQYF | TGTGCCATCAGTGACTCGCGGGAGGCCTACGAGCAGTACTTC | TRBV10-3 | NA | TRBJ2-7 | TRBD2
CASSPPRTTLKETQYF | TGTGCCAGCAGCCCTCCAAGGACTACTCTTAAAGAGACCCAGTACTTC | TRBV12-3/TRBV12-4 | many | TRBJ2-5 | NA
CSVDAGGQGYEQYF | TGCAGCGTTGATGCGGGAGGGCAGGGCTACGAGCAGTACTTC | TRBV29-1 | NA | TRBJ2-7 | TRBD2
CSVLGLAGGLNIQYF | TGCAGTGTTCTGGGACTAGCGGGAGGGCTAAACATTCAGTACTTC | TRBV20-1 | few | TRBJ2-4 | TRBD2